Below, 5 T cell receptor beta chains from the same sample are listed, as sequenced in a study of cytomegalovirus exposure and HLA in healthy donors. Repertoires were generated with immunoSEQ multiplex PCR, while TCRdb's copy carries only in-frame clones and drops some. The table lists 130,000 or so clones, 89% of them singletons, with about 9.9% in the top ten. Sequencing was carried out using PBMCs. The receptors were sampled from a woman between 18 and 30 years old in good health and CMV-seropositive.

This clone was seen a single time. The rearrangement joins TRBV2 to TRBJ1-5; 11 nucleotides agree with TRBD1. After removal of 6 bases from V and 6 bases from J, the junction contained 10 bases not matched to a gene. Germline-derived CDR1 and CDR2 are SNHLY and FYNNEI. This CDR3 is 16 amino acids long. The CDR3 is CASRAGQGAGSQPQHF. In DNA, the CDR3 is TGTGCCAGCAGAGCCGGACAGGGGGCGGGGAGTCAGCCCCAGCATTTT. The full variable domain, rest sourced from reference TRBV2 and TRBJ1-5, is EPEVTQTPSHQVTQMGQEVILRCVPISNHLYFYWYRQILGQKVEFLVSFYNNEISEKSEIFDDQFSVERPDGSNFTLKIRSTKLEDSAMYFCASRAGQGAGSQPQHFGDGTRLSIL.

CDR3 nucleotide sequence: TGTGCCAGCAGCCAATCAGCGGTTTTGGGAAACACCATATATTTT. Protein product: CASSQSAVLGNTIYF. This sequence joins TRBV14 and TRBJ1-3; D gene unclear. Germline V CDR1 and CDR2: SGHDN, FVKESK. The CDR3 has 15 residues. Deletions cut 2 bases from V and 4 bases from J, with 12 bases between.

This clone was picked up one time. The CDR3 spells CASSFKGTSYEQYF. CDR3 DNA: TGTGCCAGCAGCTTTAAGGGAACTAGCTACGAGCAGTACTTC. This chain joins TRBV7-2 and TRBJ2-7, with a possible D match to TRBD2 (5 bases). The V gene's germline CDR1 is SGHTA and CDR2 FQGNSA. With 3 bases removed from V and 3 bases from J, the gap between germline ends came to 12 bases. The CDR3 is made up of 14 amino acids.

The chain links TRBV9 to TRBJ1-1; a possible D gene is TRBD1 (5 bases). CDR1 and CDR2 from the germline V gene are SGDLS and YYNGEE. V lost 1 base and J lost 0, with 13 bases in between. The CDR3 is made up of 16 amino acids. This chain's CDR3 is CASSVPPQGLNTEAFF. The CDR3 nucleotides are TGTGCCAGCAGCGTACCCCCCCAGGGTTTGAACACTGAAGCTTTCTTT.

The table lists this clone with a few counts. The rearrangement links TRBV6-1 to TRBJ1-5; the D is unclear. Trimming took off 7 bases at V and 4 bases at J, with 8 bases between the two ends. The CDR3 has 12 amino acids. Germline V gene sequence: CDR1 MNHNS, CDR2 SASEGT. The CDR3 sequence is CASTRSNQPQHF. The CDR3 bases are TGTGCCAGCACGAGATCAAATCAGCCCCAGCATTTT.